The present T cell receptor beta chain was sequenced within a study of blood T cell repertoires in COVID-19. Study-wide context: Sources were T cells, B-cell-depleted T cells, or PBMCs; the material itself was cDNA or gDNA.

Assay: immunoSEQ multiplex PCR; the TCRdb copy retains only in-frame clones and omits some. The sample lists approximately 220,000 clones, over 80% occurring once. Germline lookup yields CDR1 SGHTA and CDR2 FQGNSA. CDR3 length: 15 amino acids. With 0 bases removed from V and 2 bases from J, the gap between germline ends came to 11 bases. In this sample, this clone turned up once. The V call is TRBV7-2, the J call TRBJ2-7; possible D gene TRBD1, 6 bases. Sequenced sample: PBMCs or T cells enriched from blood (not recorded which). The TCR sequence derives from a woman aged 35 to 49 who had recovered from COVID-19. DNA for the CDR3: TGTGCCAGCAGCTTAGCCAGGGACACCCCCTACGAGCAGTACTTC. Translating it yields CASSLARDTPYEQYF.